The sequence of this TCR beta chain was determined in a study of shared clonotypes between healthy human individuals. Study details: Samples came from two female and a few male donors aged 18 to 49. Points from the study as a whole: Naive subsets, compared against memory subsets, generally had larger estimated richness values. It was the non-shared clonotypes that had lower generation probabilities than clonotypes shared by all four donors.

This clone showed up many times. The antigen remains undetermined. Negatively enriched CD4+ T cells were divided by CD45RA into naive and memory. Repertoires were generated with immunoSEQ multiplex PCR, while TCRdb's copy carries only in-frame clones and drops some. The table lists over 850,000 clones, approximately 80% of them singletons. This CDR3 is built from 13 residues. The germline V gene encodes CDR1 SGHVS and CDR2 FQNEAQ. Trimming took off 5 bases at V and 0 bases at J, with 6 bases between the two ends. The clonotype comes from a man aged 18 to 30 in good health. Some clones in this sample may be carry-over from other donors' samples. Sample: memory CD4+ T cells from PBMCs. This sample's subset: CD45RA-negative fraction. This sequence joins TRBV7-8 and TRBJ2-3; D gene uncertain. DNA of the CDR3: TGTGCCAGCAGCCCCAGCAGCACAGATACGCAGTATTTT. Protein: CASSPSSTDTQYF.